This TCR beta chain stems from a study of blood T cell repertoires in COVID-19. The wider study: PBMCs, B-cell-depleted T cells, or T cells provided the cDNA or gDNA that made up the material.

CDR1 is SQVTM and CDR2 is ANQGSEA in the germline V gene. This CDR3 has 14 amino acids. With 8 bases clipped from V and 3 bases from J, the junction kept 9 bases outside the gene matches. Methods used by the authors: Estimated nucleated cell counts came from reference gene primer amplification. The repertoire was sequenced with immunoSEQ multiplex PCR; TCRdb's copy has only in-frame clones and lacks some. The V and J calls and the clone size are those of that table, but D and trimming were determined from the DNA. Of roughly 250,000 clones listed, roughly 84% are singletons. The source of this sequence is a woman in her thirties or forties who had recovered from COVID-19. Sample: peripheral blood. The V call is TRBV29-1, the J call TRBJ1-2; 10 bases are a match to TRBD1. In DNA, the CDR3 is TGCAGCACCCGACAGGGGGCGAATGACTATGGCTACACCTTC. Protein product: CSTRQGANDYGYTF.